This T cell receptor (beta chain) was identified during a study of shared T cell receptors in the human thymus. From germline, CDR1 is LGHNA and CDR2 YSLEER. The CDR3 has 15 residues. J lost 2 bases, V lost 0 bases, and 4 bases had no gene match. Generated by immunoSEQ multiplex PCR, the TCRdb table keeps only in-frame clones and is missing some. The sample shows about 710,000 clones, 70% to 90% of them seen only once. The sample was also linked to a second study, of human thymus T cells.

The sequenced sample was thymocytes. V and J are TRBV4-3 and TRBJ2-7; 7 bases agree with TRBD2. The sequence derives from a boy less than two years old with a congenital heart defect. CDR3: CASSQERGEPYEQYF. Here the CDR3 DNA reads TGCGCCAGCAGCCAAGAACGGGGGGAACCCTACGAGCAGTACTTC.